This passage covers 28 T cell receptor beta chains from one sample sequenced in a study of T-cell reconstitution after alpha-beta-depleted transplantation in children. Researchers prepared the TCRbeta library using unique molecular identifiers, the study reports. TCRdb analysed the PCR reads with MiXCR anew, one entry per CDR3 protein. The repertoire has hundreds of thousands of distinct CDR3 sequences, 16% of them found once; the top ten carry around 4.5%. The material sequenced was PBMCs, mostly from graft donor cells, taken 360 days after TCRalphabeta/CD19-depleted stem cell transplant. The source of these receptors is a male patient between 10 and 17 years old who had a stem cell transplant for acute lymphoblastic leukemia, so the T cells may come from the graft donor.

Ten or more counts support this clonotype. V gene TRBV4-2 combines with J gene TRBJ2-7; D unresolved. Deletions cut 4 bases from V and 4 bases from J, with 8 bases between. Germline CDR1 LGHNA, CDR2 YNFKEQ. This CDR3 comprises 12 residues. This CDR3 reads CASSLRPYEQYF. The CDR3 DNA reads TGTGCCAGCAGCCTCCGGCCTTACGAGCAGTACTTC.

The V and J genes are TRBV19 and TRBJ1-5; D perhaps matches TRBD1 (6 bases). The CDR3 contains 16 residues. V gave up 6 bases and J gave up 1 base, with 16 bases separating them. CDR1 is LNHDA and CDR2 is SQIVND in the germline V gene (reference sequence). The CDR3 protein is CASRLTGGSSNQPQHF. As DNA, the CDR3 is TGTGCCAGTAGATTAACCGGGGGCTCAAGCAATCAGCCCCAGCATTTT.

This clonotype was detected many times. V and J are TRBV6-5 and TRBJ2-1, with 7 bases matching TRBD2. The ends lost 5 bases at V and 2 bases at J; junction bases unmatched: 12. From germline, CDR1 is MNHEY and CDR2 SVGAGI. The length of the CDR3 is 17 residues. This CDR3 is CASSNHPSGATYNEQFF. The CDR3 coding sequence is TGTGCCAGCAGTAATCACCCTAGCGGAGCAACCTACAATGAGCAGTTCTTC.

The V call is TRBV4-1, the J call TRBJ1-3; unclear D gene. The length of the CDR3 is 14 residues. Looked up from germline, CDR1 is MGHRA and CDR2 is YSYEKL. Between the trimmed V and J ends, which lost 1 base and 7 bases, there was a span of 11 bases. The CDR3 nucleotides read TGCGCCAGCAGCCAAGGATGGGTATCTAACACCATATATTTT. Its translation: CASSQGWVSNTIYF.

This clonotype was picked up one time. The chain employs TRBV28 and TRBJ2-2, with 9 bases identical to TRBD1. The germline V gene has CDR1 MDHEN and CDR2 SYDVKM. The CDR3 sequence is 16 residues long. Trimming took 2 bases from V and 6 from J; bases not matched to a gene: 7. DNA for the CDR3: TGTGCCAGCAGTTTACGTGGGGACAGGGTCCCCGGGGAGCTGTTTTTT. It is translated as CASSLRGDRVPGELFF.

This clonotype was observed a few times. The chain carries TRBV5-1 and TRBJ2-1, with TRBD2 matching over 9 bases. The V gene end was trimmed by 0 bases and the J gene end by 10 bases; junction bases not matched to a gene: 5. Per the germline V gene, CDR1 is SGHRS and CDR2 is YFSETQ. This CDR3 is 14 amino acids long. The CDR3 DNA is TGCGCCAGCAGCTTGGCTAGCGGGGTCCTGGAGCAGTTCTTC. Protein sequence: CASSLASGVLEQFF.

This clonotype was recorded at least ten times. This chain joins TRBV2 and TRBJ2-7; tentatively, D is TRBD1 (6 bases). This CDR3 contains 14 residues. Trimming pared 4 bases from V and 5 bases from J, leaving 15 bases between. Germline lookup yields CDR1 SNHLY and CDR2 FYNNEI. CDR3 residues: CASSVDGRGNEQYF. For the CDR3, the DNA is TGTGCCAGCAGTGTAGATGGCAGGGGAAACGAGCAGTACTTC.

This clonotype has a handful of counts. This rearrangement joins TRBV14 to TRBJ2-3; 8 nucleotides align to TRBD2. Trimming removed 3 bases from V and 5 bases from J; junction bases left unmatched: 4. Germline CDR1 SGHDN, CDR2 FVKESK. This CDR3 has 14 residues. The CDR3: CASSHGLAGDTQYF. The CDR3 bases are TGTGCCAGCAGCCATGGGCTAGCGGGAGATACGCAGTATTTT.

This clonotype was recorded many times. The J gene is TRBJ1-5, the V gene TRBV12-3 or TRBV12-4; D is perhaps TRBD1 (6 bases). The V end lost 6 bases, the J end lost 1 base, and 13 bases lay between the germline ends. The CDR3 spans 15 residues. The DNA of the CDR3 is TGTGCCAGCAGCCCCGGGACACCCAGCAATCAGCCCCAGCATTTT. It specifies CASSPGTPSNQPQHF.

This chain joins TRBV10-2 and TRBJ2-1, with 16 bases that match TRBD2. The V and J ends lost 3 bases and 6 bases, in that order; junction bases with no gene match: 11. The germline gives CDR1 WSHSY, CDR2 SAAADI. CDR3 length: 19 residues. In DNA, the CDR3 is TGCGCCAGCAGTGATCCGGGACTAGCGGGAGGGCCAGGTTTCAATGAGCAGTTCTTC. The encoded protein is CASSDPGLAGGPGFNEQFF.

V and J are TRBV6-5 and TRBJ2-1, with TRBD2 identical over 9 bases. The CDR3 totals 15 residues. V lost 4 bases, J lost 3 bases, and 4 bases stayed unmatched. The germline V gene encodes CDR1 MNHEY and CDR2 SVGAGI. CDR3 amino acids: CASSWTSVFYNEQFF. For the CDR3, the DNA is TGTGCCAGCAGTTGGACTAGCGTCTTCTACAATGAGCAGTTCTTC.

This clonotype came up many times. In DNA form, the CDR3 reads TGTGCCAGCAGCTCCTTTCTAGCGGCTGAAGAGACCCAGTACTTC. As protein: CASSSFLAAEETQYF. The rearrangement links TRBV5-4 to TRBJ2-5, with TRBD2 identical over 7 bases. V trimming: 3 bases; J trimming: 3 bases; junction bases outside the gene matches: 8. The germline gives CDR1 SGHNT, CDR2 YYREEE (reference sequence). The CDR3 sequence is 15 residues long.

The gene calls are TRBV19 and TRBJ2-6; 7 bases agree with TRBD2. J lost 6 bases, V lost 6 bases, and 8 bases had no gene match. Germline V gene sequence: CDR1 LNHDA, CDR2 SQIVND (reference sequence). The CDR3 covers 15 residues. In DNA form, the CDR3 reads TGTGCCAGTAGAGGCAGGGACTACCTGGCCAACGTCCTGACTTTC. Protein: CASRGRDYLANVLTF.

The chain links TRBV20-1 to TRBJ2-7, with D perhaps TRBD1 (6 bases). V was clipped by 3 bases and J by 5 bases, with 26 bases between them. The CDR3 loop spans 17 amino acids. CDR1 is DFQATT and CDR2 is SNEGSKA in the germline V gene (reference sequence). CDR3 DNA sequence: TGCAGTGCTAGGGGGCCCGCTTTAACAACAGGGCGGCACGAGCAGTACTTC. Its translation: CSARGPALTTGRHEQYF.

The V and J genes are TRBV7-9 and TRBJ2-1; D not resolved. V was shortened by 7 bases and J by 2 bases, with 9 bases between the two germline ends. Germline V gene lookup returns CDR1 SEHNR and CDR2 FQNEAQ (reference sequence). The length of the CDR3 is 13 residues. CDR3 nucleotides: TGTGCCAGCACCCTCGCGGCCTACAATGAGCAGTTCTTC. Translating gives CASTLAAYNEQFF. Filled out from reference TRBV7-9 and TRBJ2-1, the complete variable domain reads DTGVSQNPRHKITKRGQNVTFRCDPISEHNRLYWYRQTLGQGPEFLTYFQNEAQLEKSRLLSDRFSAERPKGSFSTLEIQRTEQGDSAMYLCASTLAAYNEQFFGPGTRLTVL.

This clonotype was observed a handful of times. The chain joins TRBV12-3 or TRBV12-4 to TRBJ2-1, with 9 bases fitting TRBD2. With V trimmed by 5 bases and J by 2 bases, 7 bases remained unmatched. There are 16 residues in the CDR3. CDR3 region: CASSPLSGSPYNEQFF. The CDR3 DNA is TGTGCCAGCAGTCCGCTTAGCGGGAGCCCCTACAATGAGCAGTTCTTC.

This chain uses TRBV18 with TRBJ2-7; D not resolved. The CDR3 has 13 amino acids. V was pared by 5 bases and J by 3 bases, with 11 bases between. Germline V gene sequence: CDR1 KGHSH, CDR2 LQKENI. CDR3 residues: CASSSRAYYEQYF. In DNA form, the CDR3 reads TGTGCCAGCTCATCCCGGGCCTACTACGAGCAGTACTTC.

The chain is built from TRBV20-1 and TRBJ2-7, with D perhaps matching TRBD1 or TRBD2 (6 bases each). The CDR3 has 16 amino acids. Germline-derived CDR1 and CDR2 are DFQATT and SNEGSKA (reference sequence). Trimming took 2 bases from V and 1 from J, leaving 18 bases between them. CDR3 nucleotide sequence: TGCAGTGCTAGATACCAGTGGGGGGCAGGGTCCTACGAGCAGTACTTC. Protein: CSARYQWGAGSYEQYF.

The V call is TRBV20-1, the J call TRBJ2-3; 9 positions agree with TRBD2. This CDR3 region has 16 residues. CDR1 is DFQATT, CDR2 SNEGSKA, per germline (reference sequence). V lost 6 bases, J lost 0 bases, and 10 bases stayed unmatched. Here the CDR3 reads CSAPWGLAESTDTQYF. The CDR3 nucleotides are TGCAGTGCGCCGTGGGGACTAGCAGAGAGCACAGATACGCAGTATTTT.

The V gene is TRBV7-6, the J gene TRBJ2-3, with TRBD1 identical over 7 bases. CDR3 length equals 16 residues. The V gene end was trimmed by 5 bases and the J gene end by 0 bases; junction bases not matched to a gene: 8. CDR1 and CDR2 from the germline V gene are SGHVS and FNYEAQ. The CDR3 sequence is CASSQGTALSTDTQYF. The CDR3 DNA is TGTGCCAGCAGCCAAGGGACAGCTCTTAGCACAGATACGCAGTATTTT.

The chain employs TRBV7-3 and TRBJ2-5; no clear D gene. The CDR3 is 15 residues long. In germline, CDR1 is SGHTA, CDR2 FQGTGA. The ends were cut back, 0 bases at V and 2 bases at J, with 10 bases in the middle. In DNA, the CDR3 is TGTGCCAGCAGCTTAACTCGAGACCTACAAGAGACCCAGTACTTC. Protein: CASSLTRDLQETQYF.

The chain links TRBV27 to TRBJ2-7, with 10 positions matching TRBD1. This CDR3 spans 13 amino acids. Trimming at V came to 8 bases and at J to 9 bases, leaving 10 bases not matched to a gene. The germline gives CDR1 MNHEY, CDR2 SMNVEV (reference sequence). The CDR3 region is CASGTGDIIGQYF. CDR3 in DNA: TGTGCCAGCGGGACAGGGGACATCATTGGGCAGTACTTC.

This clonotype was recorded many times. V usage is TRBV12-3 or TRBV12-4 and J usage is TRBJ2-2; D unclear. The CDR3 consists of 12 residues. Trimming removed 7 bases from V and 4 bases from J, with 7 bases in between. The CDR3 sequence is CASTFGTGELFF. The CDR3 DNA follows: TGTGCCAGCACCTTCGGCACCGGGGAGCTGTTTTTT.

This clonotype was counted a few times. CDR3: CATSRRHRGQETQYF. DNA for the CDR3: TGTGCCACCAGCAGAAGACACAGGGGCCAAGAGACCCAGTACTTC. The rearrangement links TRBV15 to TRBJ2-5, with 7 bases fitting TRBD1. The length of the CDR3 is 15 residues. The germline gives CDR1 LNHNV, CDR2 YYDKDF (reference sequence). Trimming at V came to 2 bases and at J to 1 base, leaving 4 bases not matched to a gene.

The J gene is TRBJ2-3, the V gene TRBV6-5; D is perhaps TRBD2 (5 bases). V was trimmed by 0 bases and J by 4 bases, leaving 23 bases between them. CDR1 is MNHEY, CDR2 SVGAGI, per germline. The CDR3 spans 19 residues. The CDR3 DNA follows: TGTGCCAGCAGTTACTCGGGAAGCGGACCCCTACAAGCCTCAGATACGCAGTATTTT. Translation: CASSYSGSGPLQASDTQYF.

This clonotype has only a few counts. CDR3 amino acids: CATSRDPRGASYGYTF. DNA of the CDR3: TGTGCCACCAGCAGAGATCCGAGGGGTGCGAGCTATGGCTACACCTTC. The gene calls are TRBV15 and TRBJ1-2, with a tentative D call TRBD1 (5 bases). V lost 0 bases, J lost 4 bases, and 15 bases lay in between. Germline-derived CDR1 and CDR2 are LNHNV and YYDKDF (reference sequence). The CDR3 has 16 amino acids.

This clonotype was found many times. V is TRBV5-1 and J is TRBJ2-5, with 9 bases lining up with TRBD2. The ends lost 2 bases at V and 5 bases at J; junction bases unmatched: 7. Germline CDR1 is SGHRS and CDR2 is YFSETQ. This CDR3 contains 15 residues. The CDR3 nucleotides read TGCGCCAGCAGCTTCGCGGGGGGGCGAGGTGAGACCCAGTACTTC. The encoded protein is CASSFAGGRGETQYF.

This chain uses TRBV24-1 with TRBJ2-1; maybe TRBD1 (5 bases). Per germline, CDR1 KGHDR and CDR2 SFDVKD. The length of the CDR3 is 18 residues. V gave up 9 bases and J gave up 1 base, with 24 bases separating them. In nucleotides, the CDR3 is TGTGCCACCTCTCGTGGGGCCACCAGGTCAGGATCCTACAATGAGCAGTTCTTC. Translation: CATSRGATRSGSYNEQFF.